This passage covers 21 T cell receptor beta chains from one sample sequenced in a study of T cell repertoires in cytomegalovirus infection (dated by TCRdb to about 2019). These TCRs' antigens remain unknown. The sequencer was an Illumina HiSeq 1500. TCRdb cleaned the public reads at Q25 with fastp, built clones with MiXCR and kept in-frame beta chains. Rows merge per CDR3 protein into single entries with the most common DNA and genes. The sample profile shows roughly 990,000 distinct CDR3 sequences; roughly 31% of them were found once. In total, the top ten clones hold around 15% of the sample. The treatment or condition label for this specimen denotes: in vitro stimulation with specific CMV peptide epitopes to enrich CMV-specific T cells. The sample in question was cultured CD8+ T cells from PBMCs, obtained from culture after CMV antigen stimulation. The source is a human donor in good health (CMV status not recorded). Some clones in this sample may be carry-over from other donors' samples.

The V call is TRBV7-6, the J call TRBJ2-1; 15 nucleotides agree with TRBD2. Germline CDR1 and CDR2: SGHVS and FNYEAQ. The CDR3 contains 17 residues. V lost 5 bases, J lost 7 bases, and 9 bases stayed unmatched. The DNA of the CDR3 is TGTGCCAGCAGCCCCCGGACTAGCGGGGGGGTAGTAAATGAGCAGTTCTTC. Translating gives CASSPRTSGGVVNEQFF. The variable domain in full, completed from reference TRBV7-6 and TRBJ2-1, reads GAGVSQSPRYKVTKRGQDVALRCDPISGHVSLYWYRQALGQGPEFLTYFNYEAQQDKSGLPNDRFSAERPEGSISTLTIQRTEQRDSAMYRCASSPRTSGGVVNEQFFGPGTRLTVL.

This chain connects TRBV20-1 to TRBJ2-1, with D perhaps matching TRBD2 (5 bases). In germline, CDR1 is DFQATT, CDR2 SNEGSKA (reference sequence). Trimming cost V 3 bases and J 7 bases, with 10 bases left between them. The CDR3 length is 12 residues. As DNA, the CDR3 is TGCAGTGCTAGGAAGGTAGCGAATGAGCAGTTCTTC. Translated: CSARKVANEQFF.

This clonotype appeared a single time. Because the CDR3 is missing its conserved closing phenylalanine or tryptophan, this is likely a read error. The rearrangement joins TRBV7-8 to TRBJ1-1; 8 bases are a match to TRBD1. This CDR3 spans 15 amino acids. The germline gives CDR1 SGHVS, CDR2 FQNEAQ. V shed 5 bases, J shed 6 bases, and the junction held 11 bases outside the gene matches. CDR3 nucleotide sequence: TGTGCCAGCAGCCTCCCTAGGACAGGGAGGTCTGAAGCTTTCTGT. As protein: CASSLPRTGRSEAFC.

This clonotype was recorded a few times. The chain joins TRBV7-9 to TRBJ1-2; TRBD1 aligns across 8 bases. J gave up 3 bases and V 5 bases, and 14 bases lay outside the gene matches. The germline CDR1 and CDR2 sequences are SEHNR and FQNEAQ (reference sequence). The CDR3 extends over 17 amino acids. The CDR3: CASSPATGTGLDYGYTF. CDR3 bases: TGTGCCAGCAGCCCAGCGACCGGGACAGGTTTGGACTATGGCTACACCTTC.

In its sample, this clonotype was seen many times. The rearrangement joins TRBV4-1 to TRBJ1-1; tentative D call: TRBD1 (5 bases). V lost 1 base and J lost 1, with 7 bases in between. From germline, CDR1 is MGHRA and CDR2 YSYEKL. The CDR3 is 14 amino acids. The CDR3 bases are TGCGCCAGCAGCCAAGGGGACGGGAACACTGAAGCTTTCTTT. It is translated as CASSQGDGNTEAFF.

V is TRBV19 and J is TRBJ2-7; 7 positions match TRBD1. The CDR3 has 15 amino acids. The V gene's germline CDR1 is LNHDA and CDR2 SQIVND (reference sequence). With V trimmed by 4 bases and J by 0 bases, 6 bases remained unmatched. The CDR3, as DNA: TGTGCCAGTAGTACCGAGACAGGGTACTCCTACGAGCAGTACTTC. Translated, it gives CASSTETGYSYEQYF.

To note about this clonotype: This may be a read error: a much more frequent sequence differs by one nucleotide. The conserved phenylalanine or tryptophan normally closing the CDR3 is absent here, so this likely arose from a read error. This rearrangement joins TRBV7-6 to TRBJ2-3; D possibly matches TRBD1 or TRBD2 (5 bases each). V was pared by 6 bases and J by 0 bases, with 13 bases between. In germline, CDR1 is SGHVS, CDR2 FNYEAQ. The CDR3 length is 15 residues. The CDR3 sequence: CASSSPGRSTDTQYY. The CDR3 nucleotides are TGTGCCAGCAGTTCCCCGGGACGTAGCACAGATACGCAGTATTAT.

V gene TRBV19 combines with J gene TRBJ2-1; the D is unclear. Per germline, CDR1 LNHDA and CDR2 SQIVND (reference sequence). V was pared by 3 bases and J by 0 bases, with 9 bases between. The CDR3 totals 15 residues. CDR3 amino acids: CASSITQSSYNEQFF. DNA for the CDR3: TGTGCCAGTAGTATCACCCAAAGCTCCTACAATGAGCAGTTCTTC.

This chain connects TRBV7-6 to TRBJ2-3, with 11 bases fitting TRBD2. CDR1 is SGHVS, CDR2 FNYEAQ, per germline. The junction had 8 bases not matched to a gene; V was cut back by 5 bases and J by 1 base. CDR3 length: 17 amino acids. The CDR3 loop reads CASSTYVLAGGTDTQYF. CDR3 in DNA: TGTGCCAGCAGCACCTACGTACTAGCGGGGGGCACAGATACGCAGTATTTT.

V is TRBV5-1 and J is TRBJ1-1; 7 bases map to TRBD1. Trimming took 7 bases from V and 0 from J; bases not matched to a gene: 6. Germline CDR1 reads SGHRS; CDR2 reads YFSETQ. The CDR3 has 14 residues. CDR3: CASREGGMNTEAFF. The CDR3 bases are TGCGCCAGCCGCGAAGGGGGCATGAACACTGAAGCTTTCTTT.

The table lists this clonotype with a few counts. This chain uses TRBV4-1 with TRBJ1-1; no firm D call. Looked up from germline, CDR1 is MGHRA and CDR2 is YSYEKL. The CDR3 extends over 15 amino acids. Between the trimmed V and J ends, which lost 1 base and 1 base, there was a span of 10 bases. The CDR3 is CASSQAPDGNTEAFF. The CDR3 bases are TGCGCCAGCAGCCAAGCCCCTGACGGGAACACTGAAGCTTTCTTT.

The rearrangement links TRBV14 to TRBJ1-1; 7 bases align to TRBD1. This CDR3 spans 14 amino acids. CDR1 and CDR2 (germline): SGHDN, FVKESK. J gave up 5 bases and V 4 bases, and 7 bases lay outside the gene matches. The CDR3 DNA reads TGTGCCAGCAGCCGGTCAGGGGGACGGACTGAAGCTTTCTTT. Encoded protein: CASSRSGGRTEAFF.

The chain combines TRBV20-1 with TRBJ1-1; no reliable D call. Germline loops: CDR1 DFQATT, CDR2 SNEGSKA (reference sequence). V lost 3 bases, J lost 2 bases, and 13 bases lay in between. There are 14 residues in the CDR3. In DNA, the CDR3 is TGCAGTGCTAGTAGTCAGGACTTTAACACTGAAGCTTTCTTT. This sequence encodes CSASSQDFNTEAFF.

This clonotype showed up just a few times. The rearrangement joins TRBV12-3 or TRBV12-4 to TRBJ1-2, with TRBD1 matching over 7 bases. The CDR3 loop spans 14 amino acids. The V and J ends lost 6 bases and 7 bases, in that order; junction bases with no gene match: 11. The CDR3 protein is CASSDRGPRSGYTF. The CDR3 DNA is TGTGCCAGCAGCGATAGGGGGCCGCGGTCTGGCTACACCTTC.

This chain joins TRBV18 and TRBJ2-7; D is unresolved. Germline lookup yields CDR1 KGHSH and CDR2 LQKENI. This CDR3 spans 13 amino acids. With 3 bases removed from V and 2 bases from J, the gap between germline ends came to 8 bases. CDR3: CASSPDETYEQYV. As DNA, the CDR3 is TGTGCCAGCTCACCCGACGAGACCTACGAGCAGTACGTC.

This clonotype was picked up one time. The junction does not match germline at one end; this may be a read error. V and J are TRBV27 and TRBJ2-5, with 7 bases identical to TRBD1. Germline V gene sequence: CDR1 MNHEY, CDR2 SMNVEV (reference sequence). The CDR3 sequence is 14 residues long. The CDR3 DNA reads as TGTGCCAGCAGCCCGACAGGGATGTCGGAGACCGAGTACTTC. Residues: CASSPTGMSETEYF.

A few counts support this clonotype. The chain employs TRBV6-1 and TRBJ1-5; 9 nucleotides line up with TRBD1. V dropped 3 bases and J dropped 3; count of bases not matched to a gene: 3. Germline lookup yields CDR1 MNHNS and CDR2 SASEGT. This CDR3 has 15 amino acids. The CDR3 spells CASSEGQGPNQPQHF. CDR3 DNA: TGTGCCAGCAGTGAGGGACAGGGTCCCAATCAGCCCCAGCATTTT.

The CDR3 here is CASSLKGVTDTQYF. The CDR3 DNA is TGTGCCAGCAGTTTAAAAGGGGTAACAGATACGCAGTATTTT. The chain carries TRBV12-3 or TRBV12-4 and TRBJ2-3; D may be TRBD1 (5 bases). Trimming stripped 2 bases from V and 3 bases from J, with 9 bases between. The length of the CDR3 is 14 residues.

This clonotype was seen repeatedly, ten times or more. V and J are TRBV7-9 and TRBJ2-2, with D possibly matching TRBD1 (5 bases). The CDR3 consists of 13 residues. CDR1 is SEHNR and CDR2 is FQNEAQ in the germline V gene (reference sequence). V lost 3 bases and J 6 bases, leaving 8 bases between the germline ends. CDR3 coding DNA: TGTGCCAGCAGCTTCCCAGGGTCCGGGGAGCTGTTTTTT. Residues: CASSFPGSGELFF.

Here the CDR3 reads CAISDMSSGFPVASSGANVLTF. The CDR3 nucleotides are TGTGCCATCAGTGATATGAGTTCGGGGTTCCCCGTTGCGAGCTCTGGGGCCAACGTCCTGACTTTC. The chain links TRBV10-3 to TRBJ2-6; the D gene is possibly TRBD2 (5 bases). This CDR3 has 22 amino acids. The V end was cut by 3 bases, the J end by 0 bases, with 27 bases between. Germline assignment: CDR1 ENHRY and CDR2 SYGVKD.

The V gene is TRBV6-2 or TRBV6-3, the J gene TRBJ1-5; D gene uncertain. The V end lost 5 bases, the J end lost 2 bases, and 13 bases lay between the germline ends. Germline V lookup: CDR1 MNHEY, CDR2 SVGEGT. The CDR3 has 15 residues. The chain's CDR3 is CASSDLAVRNQPQHF. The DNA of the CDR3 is TGTGCCAGCAGTGACCTCGCAGTGCGCAATCAGCCCCAGCATTTT.